This T cell receptor beta chain is from a study of cytomegalovirus exposure and HLA in healthy donors. The study, taken as a whole, reports: As a later analysis revealed, most CMV-associated TCR beta chains appeared HLA-restricted. Owing to their indistinguishability, certain V segments, notably TRBV6-2 and TRBV6-3, were excluded. Previous analysis showed most TCR beta V segments were productive about 87% or about 30% of the time.

The PCR employed 60 Vbeta primers together with 13 Jbeta primers. The protocol was immunoSEQ multiplex PCR, while the TCRdb copy is restricted to in-frame clones and leaves out a portion. The sample records under 150,000 clones, roughly 80% being singletons. V was clipped by 8 bases and J by 3 bases; unmatched bases: 3. The CDR3 is made up of 13 amino acids. Germline CDR1 is ENHRY and CDR2 is SYGVKD. About this clone: Its specificity is not known.

Sequencing input: PBMCs. The TCR was taken from a man aged 50 to 59 in good health and CMV-seronegative. This rearrangement joins TRBV10-3 to TRBJ1-5, with 8 bases fitting TRBD1. The CDR3 loop reads CAIGQGPNQPQHF. CDR3 DNA sequence: TGTGCCATCGGACAGGGACCCAATCAGCCCCAGCATTTT.